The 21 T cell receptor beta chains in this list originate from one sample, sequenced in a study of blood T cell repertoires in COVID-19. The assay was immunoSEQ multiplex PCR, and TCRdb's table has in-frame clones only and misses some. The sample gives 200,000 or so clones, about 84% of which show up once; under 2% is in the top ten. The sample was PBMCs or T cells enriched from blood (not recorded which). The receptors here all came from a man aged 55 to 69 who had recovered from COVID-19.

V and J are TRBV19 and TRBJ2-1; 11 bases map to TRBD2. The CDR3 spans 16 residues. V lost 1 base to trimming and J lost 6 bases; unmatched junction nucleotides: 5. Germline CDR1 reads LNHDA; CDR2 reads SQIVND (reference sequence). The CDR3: CASSIGVGTSGNEQFF. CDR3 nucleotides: TGTGCCAGTAGTATAGGAGTTGGGACTAGCGGCAATGAGCAGTTCTTC.

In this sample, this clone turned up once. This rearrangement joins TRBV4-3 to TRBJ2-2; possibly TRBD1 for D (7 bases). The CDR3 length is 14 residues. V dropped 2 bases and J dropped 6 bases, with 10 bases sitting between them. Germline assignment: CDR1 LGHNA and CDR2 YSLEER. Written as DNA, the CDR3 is TGCGCCAGCAGCCAATTCAGGGGGGCCGGGGAGCTGTTTTTT. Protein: CASSQFRGAGELFF.

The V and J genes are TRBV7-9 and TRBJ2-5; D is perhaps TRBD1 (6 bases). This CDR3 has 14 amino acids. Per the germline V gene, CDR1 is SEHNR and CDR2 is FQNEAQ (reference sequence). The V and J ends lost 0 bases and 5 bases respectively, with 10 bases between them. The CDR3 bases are TGTGCCAGCAGCTTAGCGTCGCAGGGGGAGACCCAGTACTTC. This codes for CASSLASQGETQYF.

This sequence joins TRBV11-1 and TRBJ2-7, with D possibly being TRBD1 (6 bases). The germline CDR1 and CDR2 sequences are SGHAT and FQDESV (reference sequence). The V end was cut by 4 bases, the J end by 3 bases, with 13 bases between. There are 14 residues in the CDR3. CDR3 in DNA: TGTGCCAGCAGCTCGGGACACGGATACTACGAGCAGTACTTC. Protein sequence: CASSSGHGYYEQYF.

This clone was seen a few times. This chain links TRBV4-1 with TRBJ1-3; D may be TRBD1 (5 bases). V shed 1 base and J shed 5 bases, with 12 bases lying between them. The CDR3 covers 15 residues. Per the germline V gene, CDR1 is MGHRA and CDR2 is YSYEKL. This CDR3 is CASSQGTGPRNTIYF. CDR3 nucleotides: TGCGCCAGCAGCCAAGGTACAGGTCCGCGAAACACCATATATTTT.

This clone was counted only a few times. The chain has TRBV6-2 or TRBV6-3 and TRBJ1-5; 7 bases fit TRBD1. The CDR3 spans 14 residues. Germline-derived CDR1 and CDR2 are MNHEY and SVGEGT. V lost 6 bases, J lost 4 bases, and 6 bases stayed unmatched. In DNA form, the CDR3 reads TGTGCCAGCAGCAAGGGGACAGCTAATCAGCCCCAGCATTTT. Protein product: CASSKGTANQPQHF.

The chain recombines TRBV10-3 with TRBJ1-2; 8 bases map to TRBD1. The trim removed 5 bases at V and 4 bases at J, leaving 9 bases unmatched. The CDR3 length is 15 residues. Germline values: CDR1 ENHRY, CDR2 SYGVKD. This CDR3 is CAISKGQGYGYGYTF. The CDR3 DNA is TGTGCCATCAGTAAAGGACAGGGTTATGGCTATGGCTACACCTTC.

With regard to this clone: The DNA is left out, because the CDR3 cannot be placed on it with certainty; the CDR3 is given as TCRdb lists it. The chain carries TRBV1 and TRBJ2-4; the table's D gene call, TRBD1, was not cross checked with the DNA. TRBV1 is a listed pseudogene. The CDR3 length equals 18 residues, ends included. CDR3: CTSSQDVGPWARGNIQYF.

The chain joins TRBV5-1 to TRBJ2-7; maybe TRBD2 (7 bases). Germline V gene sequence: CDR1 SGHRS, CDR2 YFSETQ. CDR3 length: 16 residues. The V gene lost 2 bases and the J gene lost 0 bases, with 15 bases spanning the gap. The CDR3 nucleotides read TGCGCCAGCAGCTTAATCACGGGGGGCAGCTCCTACGAGCAGTACTTC. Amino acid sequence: CASSLITGGSSYEQYF.

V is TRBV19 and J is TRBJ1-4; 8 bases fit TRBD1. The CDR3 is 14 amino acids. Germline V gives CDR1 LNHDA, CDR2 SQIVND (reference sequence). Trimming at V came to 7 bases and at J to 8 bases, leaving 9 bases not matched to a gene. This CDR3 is CASMDQGAGEKLFF. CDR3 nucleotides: TGTGCCAGTATGGACCAGGGGGCGGGCGAAAAACTGTTTTTT.

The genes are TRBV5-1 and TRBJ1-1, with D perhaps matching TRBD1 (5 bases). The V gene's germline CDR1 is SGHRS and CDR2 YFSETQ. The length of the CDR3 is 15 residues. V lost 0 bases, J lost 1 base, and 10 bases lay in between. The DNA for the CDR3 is TGCGCCAGCAGCTTGGGCCAGGGCTCGAACACTGAAGCTTTCTTT. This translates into CASSLGQGSNTEAFF.

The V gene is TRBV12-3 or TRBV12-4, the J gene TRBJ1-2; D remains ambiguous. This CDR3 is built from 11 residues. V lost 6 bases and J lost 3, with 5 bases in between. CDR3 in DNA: TGTGCCAGCAGCTATTACTATGGCTACACCTTC. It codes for CASSYYYGYTF.

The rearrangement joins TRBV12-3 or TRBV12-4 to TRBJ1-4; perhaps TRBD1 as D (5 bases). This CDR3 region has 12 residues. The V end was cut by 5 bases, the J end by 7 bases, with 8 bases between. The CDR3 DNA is TGTGCCAGCAGTCACCAGGGTGAAAAACTGTTTTTT. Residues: CASSHQGEKLFF.

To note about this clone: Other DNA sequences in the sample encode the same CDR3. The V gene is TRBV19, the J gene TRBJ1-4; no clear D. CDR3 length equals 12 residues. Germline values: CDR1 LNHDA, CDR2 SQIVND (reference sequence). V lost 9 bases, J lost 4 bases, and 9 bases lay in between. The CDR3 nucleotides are TGTGCCAGCCGAGGAGGTAATGAAAAACTGTTTTTT. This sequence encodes CASRGGNEKLFF.

CDR3 DNA sequence: TGTGCCAGCAGCTTTCAGGGTTACAATGAGCAGTTCTTC. Translation: CASSFQGYNEQFF. The genes are TRBV7-2 and TRBJ2-1, with TRBD1 as a possible D gene (5 bases). The CDR3 spans 13 residues. V shed 3 bases and J shed 4 bases, with 7 bases lying between them. From germline, CDR1 is SGHTA and CDR2 FQGNSA.

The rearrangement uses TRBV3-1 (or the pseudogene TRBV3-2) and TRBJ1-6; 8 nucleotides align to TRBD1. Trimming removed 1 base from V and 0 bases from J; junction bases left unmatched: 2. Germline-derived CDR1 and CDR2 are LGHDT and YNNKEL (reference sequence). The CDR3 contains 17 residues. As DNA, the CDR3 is TGTGCCAGCAGCCAAGGGACAGGGTCCTCCTATAATTCACCCCTCCACTTT. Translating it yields CASSQGTGSSYNSPLHF.

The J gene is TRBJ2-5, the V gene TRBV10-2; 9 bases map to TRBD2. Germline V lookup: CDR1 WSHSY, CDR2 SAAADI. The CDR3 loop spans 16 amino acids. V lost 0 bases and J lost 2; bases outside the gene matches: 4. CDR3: CASSESGGGEQETQYF. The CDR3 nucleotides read TGCGCCAGCAGTGAGTCGGGCGGGGGGGAACAAGAGACCCAGTACTTC.

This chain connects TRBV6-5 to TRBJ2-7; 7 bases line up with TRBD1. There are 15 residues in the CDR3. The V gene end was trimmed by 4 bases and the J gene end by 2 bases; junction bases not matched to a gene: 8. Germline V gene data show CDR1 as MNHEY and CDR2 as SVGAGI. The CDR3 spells CASSSRTGPTYEQYF. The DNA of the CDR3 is TGTGCCAGCAGTTCGAGGACAGGTCCAACCTACGAGCAGTACTTC.

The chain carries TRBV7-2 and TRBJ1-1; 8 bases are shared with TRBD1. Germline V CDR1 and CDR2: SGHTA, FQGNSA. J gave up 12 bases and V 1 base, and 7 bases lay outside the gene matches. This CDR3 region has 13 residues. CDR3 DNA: TGTGCCAGCAGCTTAGTTTGGACAGGGATTCCTTTCTTT. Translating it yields CASSLVWTGIPFF.

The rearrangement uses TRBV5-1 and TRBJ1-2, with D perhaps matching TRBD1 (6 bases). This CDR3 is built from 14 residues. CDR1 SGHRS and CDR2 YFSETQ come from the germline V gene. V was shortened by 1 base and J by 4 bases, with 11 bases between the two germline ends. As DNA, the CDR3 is TGCGCCAGCAGCTTGTCGGGGGGCGGCTATGGCTACACCTTC. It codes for CASSLSGGGYGYTF.

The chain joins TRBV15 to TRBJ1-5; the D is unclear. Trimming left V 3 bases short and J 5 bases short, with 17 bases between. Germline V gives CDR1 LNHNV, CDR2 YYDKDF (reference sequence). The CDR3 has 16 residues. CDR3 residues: CATSRDHNAGDQPQHF. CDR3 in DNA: TGTGCCACCAGCAGGGACCATAACGCGGGCGATCAGCCCCAGCATTTT.